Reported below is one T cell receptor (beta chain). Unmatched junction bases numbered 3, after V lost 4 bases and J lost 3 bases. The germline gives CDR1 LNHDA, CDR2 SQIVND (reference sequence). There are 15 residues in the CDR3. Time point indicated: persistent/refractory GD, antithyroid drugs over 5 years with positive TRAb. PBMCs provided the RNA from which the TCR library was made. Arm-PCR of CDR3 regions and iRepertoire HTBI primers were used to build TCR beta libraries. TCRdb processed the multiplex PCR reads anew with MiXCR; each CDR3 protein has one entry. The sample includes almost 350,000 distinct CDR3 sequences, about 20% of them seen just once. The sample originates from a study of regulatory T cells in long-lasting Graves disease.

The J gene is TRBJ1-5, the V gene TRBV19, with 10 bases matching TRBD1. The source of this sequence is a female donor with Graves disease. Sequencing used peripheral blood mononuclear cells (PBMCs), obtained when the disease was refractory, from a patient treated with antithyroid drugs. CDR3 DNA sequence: TGTGCCAGTAGTAGGGGACAGGGGTACAATCAGCCCCAGCATTTT. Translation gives CASSRGQGYNQPQHF.